Listed here are 17 T cell receptor beta chains from one sample, sequenced in a study of vaccination effects on CD4 cells after COVID-19. TCRdb's copy holds only in-frame clones and misses some; the assay was immunoSEQ multiplex PCR. The table lists approximately 68,000 clones, 78% of them singletons. Expansion of antigen-specific CD4+ T cells with viral peptide pools was carried out by the ViraFEST assay before sequencing. Following 10 days of culture, CD4+ T cells were isolated. The healthy vaccine recipients, who had no prior SARS-CoV-2 infection, showed negative nucleocapsid antibodies. No antigen has been identified for these receptors. The sequencing used CD4+ T cells from PBMCs cultured with SARS-CoV-2 spike peptides, collected before COVID-19 vaccination. Receptors originate from a human donor who received a COVID-19 vaccine.

The chain recombines TRBV7-9 with TRBJ2-2, with D perhaps TRBD1 (6 bases). The germline CDR1 and CDR2 sequences are SEHNR and FQNEAQ (reference sequence). The CDR3 is 15 residues long. V was cut by 5 bases and J by 5 bases, with 15 bases left in between. CDR3 protein: CASSIRKQGTGELFF. The CDR3 DNA follows: TGTGCCAGCAGCATAAGAAAACAGGGAACCGGGGAGCTGTTTTTT.

The chain uses TRBV7-2 and TRBJ2-1, with 16 bases aligning to TRBD2. CDR3 length equals 17 residues. CDR1 and CDR2 from the germline V gene are SGHTA and FQGNSA. J lost 10 bases, V lost 1 base, and 7 bases had no gene match. Written as DNA, the CDR3 is TGTGCCAGCAGCTTAGTCGGGACTAGCGGGGGGGCCCGGGAGCAGTTCTTC. Protein product: CASSLVGTSGGAREQFF.

This sequence joins TRBV6-7 and TRBJ2-7, with D perhaps TRBD1 (5 bases). TRBV6-7 is classed as an ORF, of uncertain function. The CDR3 runs to 12 residues. V dropped 4 bases and J dropped 3 bases, with 7 bases sitting between them. CDR3 bases: TGTGCCAGCAGTTCCAGGGTCTACGAGCAGTACGTC. It translates to CASSSRVYEQYV.

This chain connects TRBV6-5 to TRBJ1-5; 7 bases line up with TRBD1. Germline loops: CDR1 MNHEY, CDR2 SVGAGI. J lost 6 bases, V lost 4 bases, and 3 bases had no gene match. CDR3 length: 13 residues. CDR3 residues: CASSWDSRQPQHF. The CDR3 nucleotides read TGTGCCAGCAGTTGGGACAGTCGTCAGCCCCAGCATTTT.

J is TRBJ2-5 and V is TRBV3-1 (or the pseudogene TRBV3-2); TRBD2 agrees at 9 bases. V lost 4 bases to trimming and J lost 4 bases; unmatched junction nucleotides: 10. The length of the CDR3 is 16 residues. CDR1 and CDR2 from the germline V gene are LGHDT and YNNKEL (reference sequence). The DNA of the CDR3 is TGTGCCAGCAGCCGCTTTCGCGGGGGGGATGGAGAGACCCAGTACTTC. It codes for CASSRFRGGDGETQYF.

The chain joins TRBV25-1 to TRBJ1-5; the match to TRBD1 covers 11 bases. Germline V lookup: CDR1 MGHDK, CDR2 SYGVNS. The V gene end was trimmed by 4 bases and the J gene end by 11 bases; junction bases not matched to a gene: 7. The CDR3 is 14 amino acids. In DNA form, the CDR3 reads TGTGCCAGCAGTGCGGGACAGGGGGTCTATGCCCAGCATTTT. This translates into CASSAGQGVYAQHF. Supplemented by reference TRBV25-1 and TRBJ1-5, the full variable domain reads EADIYQTPRYLVIGTGKKITLECSQTMGHDKMYWYQQDPGMELHLIHYSYGVNSTEKGDLSSESTVSRIRTEHFPLTLESARPSHTSQYLCASSAGQGVYAQHFGDGTRLSIL.

The V gene is TRBV4-1, the J gene TRBJ2-2, with 11 bases that match TRBD1. The CDR3 totals 16 residues. Germline trimming cut 4 bases from V and 3 bases from J; bases unmatched to any gene: 4. In germline, CDR1 is MGHRA, CDR2 YSYEKL. CDR3 residues: CASSRPGQGDTGELFF. The CDR3 DNA follows: TGCGCCAGCAGCCGCCCGGGACAGGGGGACACCGGGGAGCTGTTTTTT.

This chain joins TRBV19 and TRBJ1-5, with no clear D. V was clipped by 1 base and J by 0 bases, with 7 bases between them. The CDR3 totals 15 residues. The germline V gene encodes CDR1 LNHDA and CDR2 SQIVND (reference sequence). The chain's CDR3 is CASSIGPVSNQPQHF. The CDR3, as DNA: TGTGCCAGTAGTATAGGGCCCGTTAGCAATCAGCCCCAGCATTTT. Based on the CDR3 plus reference TRBV19 and TRBJ1-5, the full variable domain is DGGITQSPKYLFRKEGQNVTLSCEQNLNHDAMYWYRQDPGQGLRLIYYSQIVNDFQKGDIAEGYSVSREKKESFPLTVTSAQKNPTAFYLCASSIGPVSNQPQHFGDGTRLSIL.

V usage is TRBV14 and J usage is TRBJ2-5; D might be TRBD2 (6 bases). V shed 0 bases and J shed 4 bases, with 15 bases lying between them. Germline V gene data show CDR1 as SGHDN and CDR2 as FVKESK. The CDR3 is 16 amino acids. CDR3 region: CASSQDRGVVSETQYF. CDR3 bases: TGTGCCAGCAGCCAAGATCGCGGGGTAGTGTCAGAGACCCAGTACTTC.

In regard to this clone: Other DNA sequences in the same sample also yield this CDR3. V gene TRBV5-1 combines with J gene TRBJ1-3, with D unresolved. Per germline, CDR1 SGHRS and CDR2 YFSETQ. The CDR3 extends over 14 amino acids. Trimming left V 4 bases short and J 0 bases short, with 8 bases between. The CDR3 spells CASSPDISGNTIYF. As DNA, the CDR3 is TGCGCCAGCAGCCCCGACATCTCTGGAAACACCATATATTTT.

The rearrangement uses TRBV18 and TRBJ1-1; D is unresolved. This CDR3 region has 14 residues. V was shortened by 2 bases and J by 0 bases, with 7 bases between the two germline ends. Germline V lookup: CDR1 KGHSH, CDR2 LQKENI. The CDR3 loop reads CASSPTQMNTEAFF. CDR3 coding DNA: TGTGCCAGCTCACCAACTCAAATGAACACTGAAGCTTTCTTT.

This rearrangement joins TRBV19 to TRBJ2-2, with D perhaps given as TRBD1 or TRBD2 (5 bases each). The CDR3 totals 15 residues. Germline values: CDR1 LNHDA, CDR2 SQIVND (reference sequence). V was trimmed by 10 bases and J by 3 bases, leaving 18 bases between them. The CDR3 loop reads CATRGLLGDTGELFF. The CDR3 DNA sequence: TGTGCCACCCGAGGCCTTTTGGGGGACACCGGGGAGCTGTTTTTT. Full variable domain (missing parts from reference TRBV19 and TRBJ2-2): DGGITQSPKYLFRKEGQNVTLSCEQNLNHDAMYWYRQDPGQGLRLIYYSQIVNDFQKGDIAEGYSVSREKKESFPLTVTSAQKNPTAFYLCATRGLLGDTGELFFGEGSRLTVL.

V is TRBV4-3 and J is TRBJ1-4, with D unresolved. Trimming removed 4 bases at V and 8 bases at J, with 8 bases between. This CDR3 is 12 amino acids long. CDR1 LGHNA and CDR2 YSLEER come from the germline V gene. The CDR3 loop reads CASSPRREKLFF. The CDR3 DNA follows: TGCGCCAGCAGCCCAAGGAGGGAAAAACTGTTTTTT.

The gene calls are TRBV2 and TRBJ2-7; tentatively, D is TRBD2 (5 bases). Germline loops: CDR1 SNHLY, CDR2 FYNNEI. The V gene lost 7 bases and the J gene lost 9 bases, with 13 bases spanning the gap. The CDR3 has 11 amino acids. The CDR3 bases are TGTGCCAGCACCGTGACTACCTTGCAGTACGTC. Translating it yields CASTVTTLQYV.

The V call is TRBV12-3 or TRBV12-4, the J call TRBJ1-5, with D perhaps matching TRBD1 (6 bases). The CDR3 has 13 residues. V was cut by 5 bases and J by 6 bases, with 11 bases left in between. CDR3 in DNA: TGTGCCAGCAGTGTACAGGGTTTTCAGCCCCAGCATTTT. This codes for CASSVQGFQPQHF.

The gene calls are TRBV7-2 and TRBJ1-6; tentatively, D is TRBD1 (5 bases). CDR1 is SGHTA and CDR2 is FQGNSA in the germline V gene. V was pared by 4 bases and J by 7 bases, with 11 bases between. This CDR3 is built from 14 residues. CDR3 loop: CASSSTGRNSPLHF. The DNA for the CDR3 is TGTGCCAGCAGCTCAACAGGACGCAATTCACCCCTCCACTTT.

This chain links TRBV5-5 with TRBJ2-3; D is perhaps TRBD2 (5 bases). This CDR3 has 14 amino acids. Germline CDR1 and CDR2: SGHKS and YYEKEE (reference sequence). V shed 3 bases and J shed 2 bases, with 10 bases lying between them. CDR3 DNA sequence: TGTGCCAGCAGCTATACGGGATACACAGATACGCAGTATTTT. This sequence encodes CASSYTGYTDTQYF.